This record concerns one T cell receptor beta chain sequence. As yet, its antigen is unknown. The PCR was carried out with 60 Vbeta primers and 13 Jbeta primers. The assay was immunoSEQ multiplex PCR, and TCRdb's table has in-frame clones only and misses some. The sample holds about 160,000 clones; approximately 82% are singletons and the top ten take 8.5%. This record belongs to a study of cytomegalovirus exposure and HLA in healthy donors. Overall study results and limits: Reportedly, TCR beta sequences accurately predicted HLA-A and HLA-B alleles in most subjects.

V was clipped by 5 bases and J by 6 bases; unmatched bases: 13. The CDR3 has 15 residues. Germline lookup yields CDR1 SGHRS and CDR2 YFSETQ. Sample: PBMCs. The TCR was taken from a male donor in good health and CMV-seropositive. V usage is TRBV5-1 and J usage is TRBJ1-2, with 7 bases identical to TRBD1. The CDR3 here is CASSPTSGTAHGYTF. CDR3 DNA sequence: TGCGCCAGCAGTCCTACCTCCGGGACAGCCCATGGCTACACCTTC.